Shown below are 6 T cell receptor beta chains from a single sample sequenced in a study of shared clonotypes between healthy human individuals. TCRdb's table, derived via immunoSEQ multiplex PCR, lists solely in-frame clones and lacks some. The sample lists 2 million to 2.5 million clones, approximately 96% occurring once. The specimen was naive CD4+ T cells sorted from blood. As for subset: CD45RA+ positively selected. These receptors originate from a man between 18 and 35 years old in good health.

The V and J genes are TRBV25-1 and TRBJ2-7, with TRBD1 matching over 9 bases. Germline loops: CDR1 MGHDK, CDR2 SYGVNS. With 4 bases clipped from V and 4 bases from J, the junction kept 11 bases outside the gene matches. The CDR3 has 16 residues. The CDR3 loop reads CASSAPPGQGRYEQYF. The CDR3 DNA sequence: TGTGCCAGCAGTGCCCCCCCGGGACAGGGTAGATACGAGCAGTACTTC.

The gene calls are TRBV7-9 and TRBJ2-7; 10 nucleotides line up with TRBD2. CDR3 length: 14 amino acids. The V segment lost 6 bases and the J segment 1 base; nucleotides outside the gene matches: 3. Germline-derived CDR1 and CDR2 are SEHNR and FQNEAQ (reference sequence). CDR3 region: CASRGTSVSYEQYF. The CDR3 nucleotides are TGTGCCAGCAGGGGGACTAGCGTTTCCTACGAGCAGTACTTC.

The chain has TRBV5-1 and TRBJ2-1, with 7 bases that match TRBD1. The CDR3 is made up of 15 amino acids. Germline V gene data show CDR1 as SGHRS and CDR2 as YFSETQ. J gave up 8 bases and V 4 bases, and 12 bases lay outside the gene matches. CDR3 sequence (DNA): TGCGCCAGCAGCGGAACCGGACAGGCTCGGGATGAGCAGTTCTTC. Its translation: CASSGTGQARDEQFF.

This chain connects TRBV28 to TRBJ2-5; 8 nucleotides agree with TRBD1. In germline, CDR1 is MDHEN, CDR2 SYDVKM. Trimming cost V 5 bases and J 5 bases; bases outside gene matches: 10. There are 15 residues in the CDR3. This CDR3 reads CASSPPGQGTETQYF. The CDR3 nucleotides are TGTGCCAGCAGTCCCCCCGGACAGGGTACGGAGACCCAGTACTTC.

This sequence joins TRBV15 and TRBJ2-1, with 9 positions matching TRBD2. Per the germline V gene, CDR1 is LNHNV and CDR2 is YYDKDF (reference sequence). V shed 3 bases and J 3 bases; nucleotides not matched to a gene: 9. The CDR3 runs to 17 residues. The CDR3 protein is CATSSDRLAVGYNEQFF. Written as DNA, the CDR3 is TGTGCCACCAGCAGCGACCGACTAGCGGTTGGCTACAATGAGCAGTTCTTC.

This rearrangement joins TRBV5-4 to TRBJ2-5, with 11 bases aligning to TRBD2. CDR3 length equals 16 residues. V gave up 4 bases and J gave up 3 bases; unmatched junction bases: 8. CDR1 SGHNT and CDR2 YYREEE come from the germline V gene (reference sequence). The CDR3 bases are TGTGCCAGCAGCCGGACTAGCGGGCGGGCGGAAGAGACCCAGTACTTC. This encodes CASSRTSGRAEETQYF.